The 23 T cell receptor beta chains below were found in one sample sequenced in a study of tumor and adjacent non-tumor tissue in lung cancer. Three rounds of nested PCR, following a modified ARM-PCR protocol, produced the TCRbeta library. TCRdb called the multiplex PCR reads again in MiXCR, with one record for every CDR3 protein. Of about 98,000 distinct CDR3 sequences in the sample, around three quarters were seen once. No cell sorting was done before RNA was extracted from the tissue. Distant lung tissue was collected more than 3 cm away from the tumor edge. The specimen sequenced was distant non-tumor lung tissue. These receptors all come from a man in his 60s with small cell lung cancer.

This clonotype was picked up many times. CDR3 in amino acids: CASLGNNEQFF. Here the CDR3 DNA reads TGTGCCAGCCTTGGGAACAATGAGCAGTTCTTC. The chain combines TRBV28 with TRBJ2-1; D gene uncertain. The V end was cut by 8 bases, the J end by 5 bases, with 7 bases between. This CDR3 has 11 amino acids. The germline CDR1 and CDR2 sequences are MDHEN and SYDVKM.

This clonotype was seen repeatedly, ten times or more. This chain joins TRBV29-1 and TRBJ1-3; D possibly corresponds to TRBD1 (6 bases). This CDR3 has 14 amino acids. Germline CDR1 and CDR2: SQVTM and ANQGSEA. V gave up 1 base and J gave up 2 bases, with 9 bases separating them. The CDR3 spells CSVEGGAAGNTIYF. In nucleotides, the CDR3 is TGCAGCGTTGAAGGGGGGGCAGCTGGAAACACCATATATTTT.

Concerning this clonotype itself: One end of the junction varies from germline; a read error may be responsible. The chain couples TRBV10-2 to TRBJ2-2, with D perhaps TRBD2 (6 bases). Germline V CDR1 and CDR2: WSHSY, SAAADI. CDR3 length: 16 residues. CDR3 nucleotide sequence: TGCGTCAGCCATGGAGGGGAATTAGCGAACACCGGGGAGCTGTTTTTT. This sequence encodes CVSHGGELANTGELFF.

For this clonotype: The conserved closing phenylalanine or tryptophan is absent in this CDR3, likely reflecting a read error. J is TRBJ1-1 and V is TRBV29-1, with 8 bases matching TRBD1. V was pared by 8 bases and J by 7 bases, with 6 bases of the junction left unmatched. The CDR3 runs 11 residues. Looked up from germline, CDR1 is SQVTM and CDR2 is ANQGSEA. Written as DNA, the CDR3 is TGCAGCACCTGGACAGGGTTTGAAGCTTTCCTT. Protein product: CSTWTGFEAFL.

To note about this clonotype: Possible read error: a much larger clone is one base away. This chain connects TRBV7-8 to TRBJ1-5; D is unclear. CDR3 length: 17 amino acids. Per the germline V gene, CDR1 is SGHVS and CDR2 is FQNEAQ. V was cut by 1 base and J by 6 bases, with 19 bases left in between. The CDR3 is CASSLVEAYISGQPQHF. CDR3 nucleotide sequence: TGTGCCAGCAGCTTAGTGGAGGCCTATATATCGGGTCAGCCCCAGCATTTT.

This rearrangement joins TRBV4-1 to TRBJ1-4, with no clear D. Trimming pared 9 bases from V and 7 bases from J, leaving 21 bases between. Germline lookup yields CDR1 MGHRA and CDR2 YSYEKL. The CDR3 contains 15 residues. CDR3 in DNA: TGCGCCAGTGGCCAAGTGAGCACCCCGGTTGAAAAACTGTTTTTT. Residues: CASGQVSTPVEKLFF.

This clonotype was recorded once. No conserved phenylalanine or tryptophan is present at the end of the CDR3, so a read error is the likely explanation. CDR3 in amino acids: CTSSSGDYNNEQFI. Written as DNA, the CDR3 is TGTACCAGCAGTTCCGGGGACTACAACAATGAGCAGTTCATC. V usage is TRBV12-3 or TRBV12-4 and J usage is TRBJ2-1; 7 bases fit TRBD2. The CDR3 length is 14 residues.

On this clonotype: A junction boundary mismatches the germline segment, possibly from a read error. The chain joins TRBV6-1 to TRBJ2-3; D might be TRBD1 (6 bases). The CDR3 contains 15 residues. From germline, CDR1 is MNHNS and CDR2 SASEGT. In DNA, the CDR3 is TGTACCAGCGGCTACGGTACAGGGCCCACCGTTACGCAGTATTTT. Translation: CTSGYGTGPTVTQYF.

On this clonotype: An end of the junction differs from the germline gene, which may be a read error. Here the CDR3 reads CTSVRYPGELFF. CDR3 DNA sequence: TGTACCAGCGTGAGATACCCCGGGGAGCTGTTTTTT. J is TRBJ2-2 and V is TRBV6-1; no definite D call. Germline V gene data show CDR1 as MNHNS and CDR2 as SASEGT. The CDR3 spans 12 residues.

With regard to this clonotype: At one end the junction does not follow the germline gene, possibly because of a read error. The chain joins TRBV7-9 to TRBJ2-3; TRBD1 or TRBD2 may be the D gene (6 bases each). The CDR3 sequence is 15 residues long. The germline V gene encodes CDR1 SEHNR and CDR2 FQNEAQ (reference sequence). DNA for the CDR3: TGTGCCAGCTGCTTAAGAGGGGGGCCAGGAGATACGCAGTATTTT. Translated, it gives CASCLRGGPGDTQYF.

As regards this clonotype: Being one base from a much bigger clone, this may be a read error. This rearrangement joins TRBV7-9 to TRBJ2-7; either TRBD1 or TRBD2 may supply D (5 bases each). In germline, CDR1 is SEHNR, CDR2 FQNEAQ (reference sequence). The CDR3 totals 14 residues. CDR3 region: CASSPVGESLEHYF. The CDR3 DNA follows: TGTGCCAGCAGCCCCGTAGGGGAGAGCCTAGAGCATTACTTC.

This clonotype appeared many times. This chain uses TRBV20-1 with TRBJ1-2, with a possible D match to TRBD1 (5 bases). Germline V gene lookup returns CDR1 DFQATT and CDR2 SNEGSKA (reference sequence). V gave up 0 bases and J gave up 8 bases, with 19 bases separating them. This CDR3 is 15 amino acids long. CDR3 residues: CSARDSWERGWGYTF. The CDR3 nucleotides are TGCAGTGCTAGAGATAGTTGGGAGAGGGGTTGGGGCTACACCTTC.

A note on this clonotype: At one end, the junction sequence differs from germline, possibly due to a read error. The chain recombines TRBV4-1 with TRBJ1-1; perhaps TRBD1 as D (6 bases). Germline V gene lookup returns CDR1 MGHRA and CDR2 YSYEKL. The CDR3 has 15 residues. In DNA form, the CDR3 reads TGTGCCAGCAGCCATGCTGGACAGCTGAACACTGAAGCTTTCTTT. Protein: CASSHAGQLNTEAFF.

Note on this clonotype: A junction end diverges from the germline sequence, so it may reflect a read error. The CDR3 sequence is CASSPGTSASGEMFF. In DNA, the CDR3 is TGTGCCAGCAGTCCTGGGACTAGCGCGTCCGGGGAGATGTTTTTT. The rearrangement links TRBV12-3 or TRBV12-4 to TRBJ2-2; 10 bases map to TRBD2. The CDR3 is made up of 15 amino acids.

As regards this clonotype: Compared with germline, one end of the junction differs, possibly owing to a read error. The chain joins TRBV29-1 to TRBJ2-5; TRBD2 matches at 8 bases. The CDR3 runs to 14 residues. Per germline, CDR1 SQVTM and CDR2 ANQGSEA. The CDR3 nucleotides read TGCAGCCTTGACGTAACCCTAGCGGGAGAGACCCAGTACTTC. Its translation is CSLDVTLAGETQYF.

V is TRBV6-1 and J is TRBJ2-7, with 10 bases fitting TRBD2. V lost 3 bases, J lost 8 bases, and 7 bases stayed unmatched. Germline V CDR1 and CDR2: MNHNS, SASEGT. This CDR3 is built from 14 residues. CDR3 DNA sequence: TGTGCCAGCAGTGAGGCTAGCGGGAGTTACAAGCAGTACTTC. As protein: CASSEASGSYKQYF.

Of note for this clonotype: Germline and junction disagree at one end, which may indicate a read error. The rearrangement links TRBV11-1 to TRBJ2-2; tentative D call: TRBD2 (6 bases). This CDR3 is built from 15 residues. Germline V gives CDR1 SGHAT, CDR2 FQDESV (reference sequence). The CDR3 DNA reads as TGTGCCAGCAGCCAACTAGCTGGCGGCACCGGGAAGCTATTTTTT. Its translation: CASSQLAGGTGKLFF.

Regarding this clonotype: Given the absence of the conserved phenylalanine or tryptophan at the CDR3 end, a read error is likely. The chain links TRBV4-1 to TRBJ2-1; D is possibly TRBD1 (5 bases). This CDR3 is built from 15 residues. CDR1 MGHRA and CDR2 YSYEKL come from the germline V gene. The CDR3 DNA is TGTGCCAGCAGCCAAGATTTGGGGCAGGGCAATGAGCAGTTCTTA. The encoded protein is CASSQDLGQGNEQFL.

Comments on this clonotype: One end of the junction does not line up with germline, which may come from a read error. V is TRBV29-1 and J is TRBJ2-3; no firm D call. The CDR3 is 13 residues long. The germline gives CDR1 SQVTM, CDR2 ANQGSEA. The CDR3 here is CSIESAGTDMQYF. As DNA, the CDR3 is TGCAGCATTGAGTCAGCTGGCACTGATATGCAGTATTTT.

This clonotype was recorded a few times. The chain has TRBV10-3 and TRBJ1-6, with D tentatively TRBD1 (5 bases). Trimming took 4 bases from V and 10 from J, leaving 11 bases between them. CDR1 and CDR2 from the germline V gene are ENHRY and SYGVKD. The CDR3 extends over 13 amino acids. CDR3 bases: TGTGCCATCAGTGCGGGGGGGGGATCACCCCTCCACTTT. It translates to CAISAGGGSPLHF.

The J gene is TRBJ1-1, the V gene TRBV12-3 or TRBV12-4, with D tentatively TRBD1 (5 bases). V lost 4 bases and J 14 bases, leaving 14 bases between the germline ends. The length of the CDR3 is 11 residues. Written as DNA, the CDR3 is TGTGCCAGCAGTTGGGGGGGTGAGGCCTTCTTT. This translates into CASSWGGEAFF.

Concerning this clonotype itself: A clone one base away is much larger, so this may be a read error. This rearrangement joins TRBV25-1 to TRBJ2-1, with unresolved D. This CDR3 has 14 residues. Per the germline V gene, CDR1 is MGHDK and CDR2 is SYGVNS. V gave up 7 bases and J gave up 8 bases, with 18 bases separating them. In DNA form, the CDR3 reads TGTGCCAGCACAACGTTTGAAGTGTTCGATGAGCAGTTCTTC. Protein sequence: CASTTFEVFDEQFF.

Worth noting for this clonotype: An end of the junction differs from the germline gene, which may be a read error. V and J are TRBV11-3 and TRBJ2-3; no clear D gene. CDR1 and CDR2 from the germline V gene are SGHNT and YENEEA. The CDR3 runs 12 residues. The CDR3 loop reads CASILVLDTQYF. Here the CDR3 DNA reads TGTGCCAGCATCTTAGTCTTAGATACGCAGTATTTT.